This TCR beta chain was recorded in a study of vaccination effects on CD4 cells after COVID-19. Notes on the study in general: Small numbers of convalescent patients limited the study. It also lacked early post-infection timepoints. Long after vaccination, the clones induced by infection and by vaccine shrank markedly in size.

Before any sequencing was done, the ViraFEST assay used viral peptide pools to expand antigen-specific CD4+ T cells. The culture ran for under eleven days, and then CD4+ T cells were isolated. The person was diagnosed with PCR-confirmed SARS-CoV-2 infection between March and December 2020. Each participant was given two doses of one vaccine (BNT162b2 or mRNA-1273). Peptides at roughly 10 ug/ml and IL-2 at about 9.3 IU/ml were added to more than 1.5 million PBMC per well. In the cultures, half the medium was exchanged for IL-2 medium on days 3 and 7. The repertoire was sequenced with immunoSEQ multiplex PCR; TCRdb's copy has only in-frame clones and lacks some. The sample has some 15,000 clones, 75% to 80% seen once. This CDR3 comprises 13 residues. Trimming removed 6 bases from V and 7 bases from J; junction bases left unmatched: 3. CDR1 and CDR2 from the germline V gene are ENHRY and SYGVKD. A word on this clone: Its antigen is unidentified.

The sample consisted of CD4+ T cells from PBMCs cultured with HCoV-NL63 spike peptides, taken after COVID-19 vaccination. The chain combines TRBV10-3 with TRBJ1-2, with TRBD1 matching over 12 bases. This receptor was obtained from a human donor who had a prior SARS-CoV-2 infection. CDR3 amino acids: CAISRDRGPGYTF. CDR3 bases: TGTGCCATCAGCCGGGACAGGGGGCCTGGCTACACCTTC.